The clone carrying this T cell receptor beta chain was counted only a few times. This sample stems from a study of beta chain features in type 1 diabetes. CDR1 and CDR2 (germline): GTSNPN, SVGIG (reference sequence). There are 13 residues in the CDR3. V gave up 5 bases and J gave up 4 bases, with 14 bases separating them. Expressed TCRB transcripts were sequenced because the entire RNA isolate underwent reverse transcription. TCRdb's copy holds only in-frame clones and misses some; the assay was immunoSEQ multiplex PCR. The sample gives a few hundred thousand clones, roughly 31% of which show up once; roughly 0.066% is in the top ten.

The chain employs TRBV30 and TRBJ1-2; no clear D gene. This clonotype originated in a man between 18 and 35 years old in good health. The sequenced sample was naive CD4+ T cells from blood. The CDR3 region is CAWGSQLSYGYTF. DNA of the CDR3: TGTGCCTGGGGCTCTCAGTTATCCTATGGCTACACCTTC.